Sequencing of this T cell receptor beta chain was carried out in a study of molecular identifiers for immune sequencing clone quantification. Looking at the study overall: Replicate experiments took RNA from about 20,000 or 100,000 naive CD8 cells, divided it five ways and sequenced four.

This clonotype appeared many times. Antigen specificity is unknown. Based on a CD8+CD4-CCR7+CD45RA+ profile, naive CD8 T cells were sorted. Study results and caveats: Effector cells had over 98% of their molecules in clones above 20 RNA copies, while naive cells had under 1%. Same-barcode identical TCR molecules could make highly expanded clones look smaller than they are.

Deletions cut 5 bases from V and 4 bases from J, with 13 bases between. Germline lookup yields CDR1 MNHEY and CDR2 SMNVEV (reference sequence). This CDR3 has 14 amino acids. TCRdb independently ran MiXCR on the PCR reads; one entry per CDR3 protein. The sample carries about 40,000 distinct CDR3 sequences, roughly a fifth recorded once. The sequenced sample consisted of naive CD8+ T cells from blood, with Jurkat cell RNA spiked in. Documented subset: FACS-sorted CD8+CD4-CCR7+CD45RA+ naive T cells. The rearrangement links TRBV27 to TRBJ2-3; D is ambiguous. This receptor was obtained from a human donor in good health. Some libraries in this study had Jurkat cell RNA spiked in. This CDR3 is CASSHPKIADTQYF. CDR3 DNA sequence: TGTGCCAGCAGTCACCCAAAAATCGCAGATACGCAGTATTTT.